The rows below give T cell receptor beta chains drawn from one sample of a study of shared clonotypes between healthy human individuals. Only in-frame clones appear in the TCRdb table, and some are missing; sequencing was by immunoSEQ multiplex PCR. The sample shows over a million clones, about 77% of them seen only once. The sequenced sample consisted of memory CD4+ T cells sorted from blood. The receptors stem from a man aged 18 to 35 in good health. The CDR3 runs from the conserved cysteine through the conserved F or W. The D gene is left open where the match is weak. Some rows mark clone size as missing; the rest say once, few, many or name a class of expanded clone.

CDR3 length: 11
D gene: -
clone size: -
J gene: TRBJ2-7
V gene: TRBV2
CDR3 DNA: TGTGCCAGCATGCAGATCCACGAGCAGTACTTC
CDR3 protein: CASMQIHEQYF

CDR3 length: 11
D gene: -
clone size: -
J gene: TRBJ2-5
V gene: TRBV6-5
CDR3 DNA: TGTGCCAGCAGTAGAGGGGAGACCCAGTACTTC
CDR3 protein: CASSRGETQYF

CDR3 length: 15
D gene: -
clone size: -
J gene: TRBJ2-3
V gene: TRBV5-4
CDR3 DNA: TGTGCCAGCAGCTGGCGGGACGGCGGGGCAGATACGCAGTATTTT
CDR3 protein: CASSWRDGGADTQYF

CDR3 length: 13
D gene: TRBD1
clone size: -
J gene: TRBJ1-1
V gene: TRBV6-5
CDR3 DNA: TGTGCCAGCAGGAGGGACAGGAACACTGAAGCTTTCTTT
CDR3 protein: CASRRDRNTEAFF

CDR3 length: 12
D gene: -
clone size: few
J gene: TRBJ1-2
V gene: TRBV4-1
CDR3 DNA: TGCGCCAGCAGCCAAGGCACCCTTGGCTACACCTTC
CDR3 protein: CASSQGTLGYTF

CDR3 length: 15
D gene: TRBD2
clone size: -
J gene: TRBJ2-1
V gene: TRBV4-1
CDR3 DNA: TGCGCCAGCAGCCACCTCGGCGGGGGGAACAATGAGCAGTTCTTC
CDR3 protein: CASSHLGGGNNEQFF

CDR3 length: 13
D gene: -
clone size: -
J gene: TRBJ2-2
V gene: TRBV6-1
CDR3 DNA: TGTGCCAGCAGTCCAAAAGGGGCCGGGGAGCTGTTTTTT
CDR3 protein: CASSPKGAGELFF

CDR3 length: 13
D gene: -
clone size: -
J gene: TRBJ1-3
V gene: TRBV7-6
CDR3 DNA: TGTGCCAGCAGCTTAGGGGCTGGAAACACCATATATTTT
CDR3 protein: CASSLGAGNTIYF

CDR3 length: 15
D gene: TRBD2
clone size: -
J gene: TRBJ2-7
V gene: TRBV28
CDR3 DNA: TGTGCCAGCAGTTTAGGCGGGGGGGCTACCTACGAGCAGTACTTC
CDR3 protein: CASSLGGGATYEQYF

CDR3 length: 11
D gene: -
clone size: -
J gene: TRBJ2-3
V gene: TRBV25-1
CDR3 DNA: TGTGCCAGCAGTTGGACAGATACGCAGTATTTT
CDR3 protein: CASSWTDTQYF

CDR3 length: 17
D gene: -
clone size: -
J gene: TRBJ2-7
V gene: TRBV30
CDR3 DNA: TGTGCCTGGAGTCCGCCGGTAGGGGATAATTGGTCCTACGAGCAGTACTTC
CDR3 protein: CAWSPPVGDNWSYEQYF

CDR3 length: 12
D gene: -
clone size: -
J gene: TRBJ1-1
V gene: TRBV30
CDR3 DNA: TGTGCCTGGGGATCAGGGAACACTGAAGCTTTCTTT
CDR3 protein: CAWGSGNTEAFF

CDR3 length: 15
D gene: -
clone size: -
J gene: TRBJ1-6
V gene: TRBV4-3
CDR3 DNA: TGCGCCAGCAGCCAAGAAGAGGGTCTGGTTTCACCCCTCCACTTT
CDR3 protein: CASSQEEGLVSPLHF

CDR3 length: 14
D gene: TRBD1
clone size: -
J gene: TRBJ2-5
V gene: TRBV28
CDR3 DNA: TGTGCCAGCAGTTCGGACAGGAAACAAGAGACCCAGTACTTC
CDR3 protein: CASSSDRKQETQYF

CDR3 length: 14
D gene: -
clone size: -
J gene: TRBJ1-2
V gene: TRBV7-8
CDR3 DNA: TGTGCCAGCAGCTTAACAGACCTTAACTATGGCTACACCTTC
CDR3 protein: CASSLTDLNYGYTF

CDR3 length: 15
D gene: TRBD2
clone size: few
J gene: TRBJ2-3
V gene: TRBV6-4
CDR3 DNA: TGTGCCAGCAGCCCCATTCTAGCGGCCACAGATACGCAGTATTTT
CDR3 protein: CASSPILAATDTQYF

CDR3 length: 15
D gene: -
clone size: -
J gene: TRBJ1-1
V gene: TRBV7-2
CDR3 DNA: TGTGCCAGCAGCTTAATTCCCGGTGGGACGGTCGAAGCTTTCTTT
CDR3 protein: CASSLIPGGTVEAFF

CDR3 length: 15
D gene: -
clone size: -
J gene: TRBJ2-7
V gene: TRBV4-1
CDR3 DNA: TGCGCCAGCAGCCGCATGATGGCGTCGGGCTACGAGCAGTACTTC
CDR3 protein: CASSRMMASGYEQYF

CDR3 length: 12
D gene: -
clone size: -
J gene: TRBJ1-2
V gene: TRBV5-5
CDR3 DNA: TGTGCCAGCAGTGAGACAGACTATGGCTACACCTTC
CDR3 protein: CASSETDYGYTF

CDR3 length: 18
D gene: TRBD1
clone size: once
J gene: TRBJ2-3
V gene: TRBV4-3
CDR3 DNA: TGCGCCAGCAGCCAAGGAGCCACAGGGGGCGCAGGGGCAGATACGCAGTATTTT
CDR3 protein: CASSQGATGGAGADTQYF

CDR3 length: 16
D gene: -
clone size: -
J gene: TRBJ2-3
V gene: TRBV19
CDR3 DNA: TGTGCCAGTAGTATAGTGAGACTACTTAGCACAGATACGCAGTATTTT
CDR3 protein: CASSIVRLLSTDTQYF

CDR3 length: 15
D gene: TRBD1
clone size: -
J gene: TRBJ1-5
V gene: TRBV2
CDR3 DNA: TGTGCCAGCAGTGAAGAGACAGGGGGCAATCAGCCCCAGCATTTT
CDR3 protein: CASSEETGGNQPQHF

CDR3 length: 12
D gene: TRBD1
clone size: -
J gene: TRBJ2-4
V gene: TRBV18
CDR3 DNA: TGTGCCAGCTCACCGGGACAGGACATTCAGTACTTC
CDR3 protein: CASSPGQDIQYF

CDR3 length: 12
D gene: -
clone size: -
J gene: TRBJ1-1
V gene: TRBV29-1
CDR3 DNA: TGCAGCGTTTCAAGAGGAGGGACTGAAGCTTTCTTT
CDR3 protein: CSVSRGGTEAFF

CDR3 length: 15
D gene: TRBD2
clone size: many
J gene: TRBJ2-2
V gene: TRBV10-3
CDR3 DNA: TGTGCCATCAGTGAGTCTGGGCGGGAGGCCGGGGAGCTGTTTTTT
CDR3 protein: CAISESGREAGELFF

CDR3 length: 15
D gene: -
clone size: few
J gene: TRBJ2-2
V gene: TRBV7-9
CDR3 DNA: TGTGCCAGCAGCTTACTCCTCCTGACATCGCAGGAGCTGTTTTTT
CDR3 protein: CASSLLLLTSQELFF

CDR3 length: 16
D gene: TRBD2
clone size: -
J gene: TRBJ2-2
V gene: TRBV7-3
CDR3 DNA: TGTGCCAGCAGCCCTCAAGCGGGGGAGAACACCGGGGAGCTGTTTTTT
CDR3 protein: CASSPQAGENTGELFF

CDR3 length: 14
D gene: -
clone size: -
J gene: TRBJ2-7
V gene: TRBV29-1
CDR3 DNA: TGCAGCGCCAGACCCAGCCCAACCGCTGGCGAGCAGTACTTC
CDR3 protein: CSARPSPTAGEQYF

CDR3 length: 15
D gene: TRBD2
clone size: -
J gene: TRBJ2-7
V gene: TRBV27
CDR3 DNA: TGTGCCAGCAGTTTATGGGGGGGAAGGGTTGCCGAGCAGTACTTC
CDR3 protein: CASSLWGGRVAEQYF

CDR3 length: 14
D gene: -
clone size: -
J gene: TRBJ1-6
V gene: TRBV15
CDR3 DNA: TGTGCCACCAGCAGAGATCAGGGAAGGTCACCCCTCCACTTT
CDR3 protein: CATSRDQGRSPLHF

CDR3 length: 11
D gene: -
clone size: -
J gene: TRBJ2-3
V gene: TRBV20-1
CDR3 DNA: TGCAGTGCGGGGTTGTCAGATACGCAGTATTTT
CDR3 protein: CSAGLSDTQYF

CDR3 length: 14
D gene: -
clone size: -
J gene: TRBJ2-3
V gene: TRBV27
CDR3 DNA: TGTGCCAGCAGTTTATTAGGCAGCACAGATACGCAGTATTTT
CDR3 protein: CASSLLGSTDTQYF

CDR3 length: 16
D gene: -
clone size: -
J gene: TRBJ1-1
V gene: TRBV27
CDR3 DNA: TGTGCCAGCAGGGCAGGGTCCCTACTAATGAACACTGAAGCTTTCTTT
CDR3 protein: CASRAGSLLMNTEAFF

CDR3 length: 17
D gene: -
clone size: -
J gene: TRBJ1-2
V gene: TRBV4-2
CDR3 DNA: TGTGCCAGCAGCCAATCGATAAGCCAGAACCTTAACTATGGCTACACCTTC
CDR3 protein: CASSQSISQNLNYGYTF

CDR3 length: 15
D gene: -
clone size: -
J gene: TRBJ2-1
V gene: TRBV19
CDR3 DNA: TGTGCCAGTAGTACAGCCCCCTCGATCCCGAATGAGCAGTTCTTC
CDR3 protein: CASSTAPSIPNEQFF

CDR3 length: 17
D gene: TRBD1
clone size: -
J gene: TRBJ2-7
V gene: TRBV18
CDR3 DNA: TGTGCCAGCTCCCTGATACAGGGGGCGGCTTCCACCTACGAGCAGTACTTC
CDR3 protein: CASSLIQGAASTYEQYF

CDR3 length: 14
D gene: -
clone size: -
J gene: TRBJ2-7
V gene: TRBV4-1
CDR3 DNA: TGCGCCAGCAGCCGGGGACGGAACTCCTACGAGCAGTACTTC
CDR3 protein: CASSRGRNSYEQYF

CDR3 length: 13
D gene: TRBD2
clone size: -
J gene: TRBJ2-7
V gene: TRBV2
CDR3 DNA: TGTGCCAGCAGTTCCGGGAGGGCCTACGAGCAGTACTTC
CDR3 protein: CASSSGRAYEQYF

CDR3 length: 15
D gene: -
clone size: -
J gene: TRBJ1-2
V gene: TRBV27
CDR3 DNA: TGTGCCAGCAGGGCCCCCATGGGGGGACCCTATGGCTACACCTTC
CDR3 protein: CASRAPMGGPYGYTF

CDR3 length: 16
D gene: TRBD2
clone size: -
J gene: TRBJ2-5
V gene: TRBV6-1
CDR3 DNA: TGTGCCAGCAGTGCGGCTAGCGGGGGGCTAGGGGAGACCCAGTACTTC
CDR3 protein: CASSAASGGLGETQYF